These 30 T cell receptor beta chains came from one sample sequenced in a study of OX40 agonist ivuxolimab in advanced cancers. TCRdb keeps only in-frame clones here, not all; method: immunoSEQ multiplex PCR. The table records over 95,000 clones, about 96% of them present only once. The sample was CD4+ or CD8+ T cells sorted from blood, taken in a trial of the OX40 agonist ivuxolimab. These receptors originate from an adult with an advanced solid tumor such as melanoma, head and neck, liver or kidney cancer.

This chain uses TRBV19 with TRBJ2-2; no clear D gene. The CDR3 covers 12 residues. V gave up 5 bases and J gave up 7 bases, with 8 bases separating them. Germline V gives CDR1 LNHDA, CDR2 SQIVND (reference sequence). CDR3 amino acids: CASSFSFGELFF. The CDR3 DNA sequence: TGTGCCAGTAGTTTTTCCTTCGGGGAGCTGTTTTTT.

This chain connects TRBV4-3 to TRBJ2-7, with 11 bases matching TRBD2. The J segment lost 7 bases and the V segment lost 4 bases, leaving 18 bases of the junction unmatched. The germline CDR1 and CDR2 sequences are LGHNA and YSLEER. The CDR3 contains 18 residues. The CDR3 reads CASSPTVNSGRVLREQYF. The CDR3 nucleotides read TGCGCCAGCAGCCCTACGGTCAATAGCGGGAGGGTTCTACGGGAGCAGTACTTC.

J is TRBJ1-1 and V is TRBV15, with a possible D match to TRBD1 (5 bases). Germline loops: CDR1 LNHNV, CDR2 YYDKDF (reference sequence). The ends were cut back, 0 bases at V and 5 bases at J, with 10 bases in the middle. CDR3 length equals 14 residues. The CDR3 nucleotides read TGTGCCACCAGCAGAGAGGACGCAGGGACTGAAGCTTTCTTT. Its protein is CATSREDAGTEAFF.

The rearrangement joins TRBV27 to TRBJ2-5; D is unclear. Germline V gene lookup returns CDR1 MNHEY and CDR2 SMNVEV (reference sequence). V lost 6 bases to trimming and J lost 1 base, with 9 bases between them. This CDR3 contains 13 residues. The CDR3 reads CASSLDLQETQYF. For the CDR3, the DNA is TGTGCCAGCAGCTTGGACCTCCAAGAGACCCAGTACTTC.

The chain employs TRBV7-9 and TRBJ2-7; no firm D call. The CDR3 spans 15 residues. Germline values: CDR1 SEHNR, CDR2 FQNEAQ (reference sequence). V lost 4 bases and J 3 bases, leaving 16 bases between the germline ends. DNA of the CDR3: TGTGCCAGCAGCTCGAGTTATGGGTGGGGCTACGAGCAGTACTTC. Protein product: CASSSSYGWGYEQYF.

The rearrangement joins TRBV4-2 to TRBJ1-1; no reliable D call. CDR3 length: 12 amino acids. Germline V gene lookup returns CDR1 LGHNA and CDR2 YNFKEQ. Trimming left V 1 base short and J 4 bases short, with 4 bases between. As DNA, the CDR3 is TGTGCCAGCAGCCAAGGGTCCACTGAAGCTTTCTTT. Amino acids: CASSQGSTEAFF.

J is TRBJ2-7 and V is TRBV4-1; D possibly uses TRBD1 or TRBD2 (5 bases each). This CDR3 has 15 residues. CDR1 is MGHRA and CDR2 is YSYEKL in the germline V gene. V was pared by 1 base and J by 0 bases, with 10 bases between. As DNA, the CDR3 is TGCGCCAGCAGCCAAGGGGACGGAAGCTCCTACGAGCAGTACTTC. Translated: CASSQGDGSSYEQYF.

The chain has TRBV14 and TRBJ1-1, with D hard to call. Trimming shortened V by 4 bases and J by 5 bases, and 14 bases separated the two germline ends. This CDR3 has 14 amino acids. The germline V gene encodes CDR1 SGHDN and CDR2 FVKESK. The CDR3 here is CASSPREHETEAFF. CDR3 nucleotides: TGTGCCAGCAGCCCACGGGAGCACGAGACTGAAGCTTTCTTT. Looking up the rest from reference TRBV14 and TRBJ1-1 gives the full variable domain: EAGVTQFPSHSVIEKGQTVTLRCDPISGHDNLYWYRRVMGKEIKFLLHFVKESKQDESGMPNNRFLAERTGGTYSTLKVQPAELEDSGVYFCASSPREHETEAFFGQGTRLTVV.

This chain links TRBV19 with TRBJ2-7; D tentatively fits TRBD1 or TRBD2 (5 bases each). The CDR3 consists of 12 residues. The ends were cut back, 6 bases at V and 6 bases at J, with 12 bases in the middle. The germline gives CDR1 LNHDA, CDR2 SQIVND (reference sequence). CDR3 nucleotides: TGTGCCAGTAGATCCGGTGGGGGCGAGCAGTACTTC. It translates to CASRSGGGEQYF. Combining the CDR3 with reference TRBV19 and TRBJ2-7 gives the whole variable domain DGGITQSPKYLFRKEGQNVTLSCEQNLNHDAMYWYRQDPGQGLRLIYYSQIVNDFQKGDIAEGYSVSREKKESFPLTVTSAQKNPTAFYLCASRSGGGEQYFGPGTRLTVT.

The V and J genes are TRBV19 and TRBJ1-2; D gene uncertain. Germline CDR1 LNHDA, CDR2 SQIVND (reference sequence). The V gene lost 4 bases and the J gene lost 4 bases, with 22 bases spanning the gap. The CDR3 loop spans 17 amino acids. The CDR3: CASSTNPGPDPTYGYTF. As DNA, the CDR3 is TGTGCCAGTAGTACCAATCCCGGGCCAGACCCCACCTATGGCTACACCTTC.

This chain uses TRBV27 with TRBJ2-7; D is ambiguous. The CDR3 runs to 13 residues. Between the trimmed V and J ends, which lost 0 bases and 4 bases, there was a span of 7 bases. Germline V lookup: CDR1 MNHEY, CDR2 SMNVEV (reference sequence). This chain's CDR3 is CASSLSMRYEQYF. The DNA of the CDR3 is TGTGCCAGCAGTTTATCGATGAGGTACGAGCAGTACTTC.

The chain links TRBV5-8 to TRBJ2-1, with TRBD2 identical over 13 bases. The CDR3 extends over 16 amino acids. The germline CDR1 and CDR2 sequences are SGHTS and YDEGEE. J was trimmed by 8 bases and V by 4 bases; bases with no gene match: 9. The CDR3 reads CASSQRTSGSLYEQFF. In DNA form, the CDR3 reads TGTGCCAGCAGCCAGAGGACTAGCGGGAGTCTTTATGAGCAGTTCTTC.

The CDR3 is CASSQGTGTNYEQYF. The CDR3 DNA sequence: TGCGCCAGCAGCCAGGGCACCGGGACTAACTACGAGCAGTACTTC. The rearrangement uses TRBV4-3 and TRBJ2-7, with TRBD2 matching 7 bases. CDR3 length: 15 amino acids. Germline V CDR1 and CDR2: LGHNA, YSLEER. The V gene end was trimmed by 3 bases and the J gene end by 3 bases; junction bases not matched to a gene: 8.

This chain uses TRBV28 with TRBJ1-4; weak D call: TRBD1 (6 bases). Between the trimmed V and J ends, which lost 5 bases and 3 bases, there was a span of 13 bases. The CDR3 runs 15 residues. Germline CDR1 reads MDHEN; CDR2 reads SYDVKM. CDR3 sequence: CASSRTGSSNEKLFF. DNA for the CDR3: TGTGCCAGCAGTCGTACAGGGTCTTCTAATGAAAAACTGTTTTTT.

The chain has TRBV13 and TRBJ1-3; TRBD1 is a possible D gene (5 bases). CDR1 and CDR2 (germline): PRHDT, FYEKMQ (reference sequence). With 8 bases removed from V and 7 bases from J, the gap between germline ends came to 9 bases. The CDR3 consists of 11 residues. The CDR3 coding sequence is TGTGCCAGCGCCCCAGGGAACACCATATATTTT. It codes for CASAPGNTIYF.

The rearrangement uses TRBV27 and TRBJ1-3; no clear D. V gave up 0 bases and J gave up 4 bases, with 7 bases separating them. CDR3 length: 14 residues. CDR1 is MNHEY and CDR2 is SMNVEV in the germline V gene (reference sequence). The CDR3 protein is CASSLSNPGNTIYF. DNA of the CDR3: TGTGCCAGCAGTTTATCCAACCCGGGAAACACCATATATTTT.

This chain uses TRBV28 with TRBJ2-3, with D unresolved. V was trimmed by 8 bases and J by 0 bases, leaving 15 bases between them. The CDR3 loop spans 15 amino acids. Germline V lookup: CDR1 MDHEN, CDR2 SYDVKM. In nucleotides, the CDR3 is TGTGCCAGCTCACACTCAAGGGCGAGCACAGATACGCAGTATTTT. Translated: CASSHSRASTDTQYF.

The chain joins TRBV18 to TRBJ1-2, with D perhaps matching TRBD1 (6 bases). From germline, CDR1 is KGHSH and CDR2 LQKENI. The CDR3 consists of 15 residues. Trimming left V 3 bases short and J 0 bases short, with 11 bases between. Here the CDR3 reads CASSPIRGPNYGYTF. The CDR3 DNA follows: TGTGCCAGCTCACCTATCAGGGGACCTAACTATGGCTACACCTTC.

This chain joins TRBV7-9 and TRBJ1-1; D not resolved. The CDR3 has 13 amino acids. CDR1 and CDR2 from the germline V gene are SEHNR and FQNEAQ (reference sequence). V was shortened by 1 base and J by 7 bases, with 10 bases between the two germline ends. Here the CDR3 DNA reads TGTGCCAGCAGCTTAGTTAGAGAGGGTGAAGCTTTCTTT. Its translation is CASSLVREGEAFF.

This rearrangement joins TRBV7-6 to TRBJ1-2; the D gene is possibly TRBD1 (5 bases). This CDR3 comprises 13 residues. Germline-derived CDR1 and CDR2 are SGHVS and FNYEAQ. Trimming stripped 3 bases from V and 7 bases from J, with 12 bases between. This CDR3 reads CASSLGEEGGYTF. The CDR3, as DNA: TGTGCCAGCAGCTTGGGGGAGGAGGGTGGCTACACCTTC.

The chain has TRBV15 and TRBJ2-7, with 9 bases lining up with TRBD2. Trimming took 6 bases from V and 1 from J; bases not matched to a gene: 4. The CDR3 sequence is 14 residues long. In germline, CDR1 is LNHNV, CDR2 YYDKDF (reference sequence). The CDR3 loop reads CATSALAGSYEQYF. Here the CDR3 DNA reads TGTGCCACCAGTGCCCTAGCGGGGTCCTACGAGCAGTACTTC.

CDR3 sequence: CASSDPAGASTGELFF. CDR3 in DNA: TGCGCCAGCAGCGATCCGGCAGGGGCGTCTACCGGGGAGCTGTTTTTT. The V gene is TRBV4-1, the J gene TRBJ2-2, with TRBD1 as a possible D gene (6 bases). Per the germline V gene, CDR1 is MGHRA and CDR2 is YSYEKL. The V end was cut by 5 bases, the J end by 5 bases, with 18 bases between. The CDR3 spans 16 residues.

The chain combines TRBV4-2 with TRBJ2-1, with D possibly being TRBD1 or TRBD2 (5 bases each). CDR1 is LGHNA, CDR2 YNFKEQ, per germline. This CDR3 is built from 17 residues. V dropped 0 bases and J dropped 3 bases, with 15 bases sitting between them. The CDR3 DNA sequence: TGTGCCAGCAGCCAAGAAGGGACCGTGACACTCTACAATGAGCAGTTCTTC. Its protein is CASSQEGTVTLYNEQFF.

The CDR3 loop reads CASSMSGTGYQETQYF. CDR3 sequence (DNA): TGTGCCAGTAGTATGTCCGGGACAGGGTACCAAGAGACCCAGTACTTC. The chain recombines TRBV19 with TRBJ2-5, with 9 nucleotides matching TRBD1. V was pared by 3 bases and J by 0 bases, with 5 bases of the junction left unmatched. The CDR3 spans 16 residues. Germline V CDR1 and CDR2: LNHDA, SQIVND (reference sequence).

CDR3 DNA sequence: TGTGCCAGCAGCTCCAGTGGGGGGGCAGGGCGAGACGAGCAGTACTTC. This gives the protein CASSSSGGAGRDEQYF. This chain joins TRBV9 and TRBJ2-7, with D perhaps matching TRBD2 (7 bases). Looked up from germline, CDR1 is SGDLS and CDR2 is YYNGEE. The CDR3 covers 16 residues. Trimming pared 4 bases from V and 5 bases from J, leaving 22 bases between.

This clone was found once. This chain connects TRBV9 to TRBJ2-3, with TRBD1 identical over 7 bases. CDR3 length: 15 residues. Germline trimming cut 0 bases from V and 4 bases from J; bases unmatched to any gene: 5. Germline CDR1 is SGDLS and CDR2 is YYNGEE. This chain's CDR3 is CASSVDRGPADTQYF. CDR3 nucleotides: TGTGCCAGCAGCGTAGATAGGGGGCCCGCAGATACGCAGTATTTT.

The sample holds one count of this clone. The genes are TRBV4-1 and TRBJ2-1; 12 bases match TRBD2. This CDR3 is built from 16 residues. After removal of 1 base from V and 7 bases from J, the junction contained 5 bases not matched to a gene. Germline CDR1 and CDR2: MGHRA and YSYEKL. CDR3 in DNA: TGCGCCAGCAGCCAAGGGACTAGCGGGACTGGGAATGAGCAGTTCTTC. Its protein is CASSQGTSGTGNEQFF.

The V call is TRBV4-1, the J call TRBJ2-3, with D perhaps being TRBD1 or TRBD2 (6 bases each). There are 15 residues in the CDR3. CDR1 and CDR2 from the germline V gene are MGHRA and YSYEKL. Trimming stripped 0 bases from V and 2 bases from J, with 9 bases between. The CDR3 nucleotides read TGCGCCAGCAGCCAAGAGGAGGGGGACACAGATACGCAGTATTTT. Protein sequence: CASSQEEGDTDTQYF.

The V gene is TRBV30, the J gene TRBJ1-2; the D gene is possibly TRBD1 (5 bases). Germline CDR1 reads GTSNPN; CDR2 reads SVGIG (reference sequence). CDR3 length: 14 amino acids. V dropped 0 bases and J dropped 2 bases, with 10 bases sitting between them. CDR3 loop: CAWSVGPANYGYTF. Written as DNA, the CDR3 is TGTGCCTGGAGTGTGGGGCCGGCAAACTATGGCTACACCTTC. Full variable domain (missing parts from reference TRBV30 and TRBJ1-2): SQTIHQWPATLVQPVGSPLSLECTVEGTSNPNLYWYRQAAGRGLQLLFYSVGIGQISSEVPQNLSASRPQDRQFILSSKKLLLSDSGFYLCAWSVGPANYGYTFGSGTRLTVV.

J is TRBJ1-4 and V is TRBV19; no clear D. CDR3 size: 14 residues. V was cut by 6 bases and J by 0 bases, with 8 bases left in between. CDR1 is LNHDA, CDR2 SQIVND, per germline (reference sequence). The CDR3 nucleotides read TGTGCCAGTAGGGAGGGAGCAACTAATGAAAAACTGTTTTTT. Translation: CASREGATNEKLFF.